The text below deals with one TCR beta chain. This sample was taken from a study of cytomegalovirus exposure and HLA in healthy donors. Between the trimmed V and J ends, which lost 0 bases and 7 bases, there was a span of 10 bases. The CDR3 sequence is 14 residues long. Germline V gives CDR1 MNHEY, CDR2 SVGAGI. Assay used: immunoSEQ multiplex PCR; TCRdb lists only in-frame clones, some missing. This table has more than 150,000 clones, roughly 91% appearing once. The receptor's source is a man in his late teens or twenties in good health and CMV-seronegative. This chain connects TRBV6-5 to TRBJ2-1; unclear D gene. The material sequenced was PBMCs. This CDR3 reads CASSYSMNGNEQFF. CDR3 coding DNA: TGTGCCAGCAGTTACTCGATGAACGGGAATGAGCAGTTCTTC.